The next 24 T cell receptor beta chains were all read from a single sample in a study of blood T cell repertoires in COVID-19. Assay: immunoSEQ multiplex PCR; the TCRdb copy retains only in-frame clones and omits some. This sample has 260,000 or so clones, with roughly 86% found just once. The sequencing sample was made of PBMCs or T cells enriched from blood (not recorded which). The receptors shown here come from a woman in her thirties with acute COVID-19.

The gene calls are TRBV28 and TRBJ2-7; 7 bases line up with TRBD1. Germline loops: CDR1 MDHEN, CDR2 SYDVKM. The CDR3 loop spans 15 amino acids. Trimming cost V 5 bases and J 1 base; bases outside gene matches: 8. The DNA of the CDR3 is TGTGCCAGCAGTCTGTCCGGGACAGATTCCTACGAGCAGTACTTC. It yields the protein CASSLSGTDSYEQYF.

The chain links TRBV6-5 to TRBJ1-6; D is unclear. The V gene lost 0 bases and the J gene lost 13 bases, with 7 bases spanning the gap. Germline CDR1 and CDR2: MNHEY and SVGAGI. This CDR3 comprises 12 residues. The chain's CDR3 is CASSYSGDPLHF. For the CDR3, the DNA is TGTGCCAGCAGTTACTCAGGAGATCCCCTCCACTTT.

This sequence joins TRBV6-2 or TRBV6-3 and TRBJ1-5; TRBD1 aligns across 9 bases. Germline values: CDR1 MNHEY, CDR2 SVGEGT. V lost 6 bases and J lost 5; bases outside the gene matches: 5. The CDR3 runs 14 residues. CDR3 in amino acids: CASSTDRGYQPQHF. CDR3 DNA: TGTGCCAGCAGCACCGACAGGGGGTATCAGCCCCAGCATTTT.

The chain recombines TRBV7-9 with TRBJ1-5; a possible D gene is TRBD1 (5 bases). In germline, CDR1 is SEHNR, CDR2 FQNEAQ (reference sequence). This CDR3 is built from 14 residues. V lost 6 bases, J lost 7 bases, and 16 bases lay in between. CDR3 DNA: TGTGCCAGCAGTAGAACAGGCGAAAGGCAGCCCCAGCATTTT. Protein sequence: CASSRTGERQPQHF.

The table lists this clone with a count of one. The rearrangement joins TRBV12-3 or TRBV12-4 to TRBJ2-3; D remains ambiguous. Trimming took 7 bases from V and 5 from J, leaving 13 bases between them. The CDR3 spans 13 residues. Here the CDR3 reads CASTLLLRDTQYF. CDR3 sequence (DNA): TGTGCCAGCACCCTACTTTTACGAGATACGCAGTATTTT.

V usage is TRBV10-3 and J usage is TRBJ1-5, with D possibly being TRBD1 (5 bases). V was trimmed by 1 base and J by 2 bases, leaving 12 bases between them. Germline values: CDR1 ENHRY, CDR2 SYGVKD. There are 16 residues in the CDR3. In DNA form, the CDR3 reads TGTGCCATCAGTGAGTATGGGGGGGTCGGCAATCAGCCCCAGCATTTT. This translates into CAISEYGGVGNQPQHF.

This clone was observed a single time. The chain recombines TRBV6-5 with TRBJ1-1, with a weak D call TRBD1 (6 bases). V was pared by 6 bases and J by 4 bases, with 12 bases between. This CDR3 spans 13 amino acids. The V gene's germline CDR1 is MNHEY and CDR2 SVGAGI. CDR3 sequence: CASRRTVSTEAFF. As DNA, the CDR3 is TGTGCCAGCAGGAGGACAGTCTCCACTGAAGCTTTCTTT.

The rearrangement joins TRBV7-8 to TRBJ1-6, with TRBD1 identical over 12 bases. Germline V gene lookup returns CDR1 SGHVS and CDR2 FQNEAQ. Trimming took 5 bases from V and 0 from J; bases not matched to a gene: 8. CDR3 size: 19 residues. Here the CDR3 DNA reads TGTGCCAGCAGCGTAACCGGGACAGGGGGCTCCTCCTATAATTCACCCCTCCACTTT. This gives the protein CASSVTGTGGSSYNSPLHF.

The chain uses TRBV7-8 and TRBJ1-2; 9 positions match TRBD1. J lost 5 bases, V lost 5 bases, and 9 bases had no gene match. This CDR3 region has 15 residues. Germline V gene lookup returns CDR1 SGHVS and CDR2 FQNEAQ. The CDR3 here is CASSDMPGQGYGYTF. The CDR3 DNA reads as TGTGCCAGCAGCGACATGCCGGGACAGGGTTATGGCTACACCTTC.

This chain connects TRBV5-8 to TRBJ2-1, with D unresolved. This CDR3 has 13 residues. The V gene's germline CDR1 is SGHTS and CDR2 YDEGEE. V was cut by 5 bases and J by 10 bases, with 16 bases left in between. The CDR3 loop is CASRRYSKWEQFF. CDR3 DNA sequence: TGTGCCAGCAGACGCTATAGTAAATGGGAGCAGTTCTTC.

The rearrangement joins TRBV2 to TRBJ1-1; D might be TRBD1 (5 bases). The germline V gene has CDR1 SNHLY and CDR2 FYNNEI. The CDR3 length is 14 residues. V was trimmed by 7 bases and J by 2 bases, leaving 14 bases between them. The CDR3 is CASIRQPSNTEAFF. In DNA, the CDR3 is TGTGCCAGCATCCGACAGCCATCCAACACTGAAGCTTTCTTT.

The chain has TRBV7-2 and TRBJ1-2, with no clear D. This CDR3 region has 15 residues. V lost 2 bases, J lost 0 bases, and 10 bases lay in between. Germline assignment: CDR1 SGHTA and CDR2 FQGNSA. The CDR3 sequence is CASSLTGSSNYGYTF. The CDR3 nucleotides are TGTGCCAGCAGCTTAACCGGGTCCTCTAACTATGGCTACACCTTC.

The chain has TRBV7-2 and TRBJ1-1; a weak D match, TRBD1 (6 bases). This CDR3 spans 17 amino acids. Germline-derived CDR1 and CDR2 are SGHTA and FQGNSA. Trimming took off 4 bases at V and 3 bases at J, with 21 bases between the two ends. The CDR3 reads CASSSEKQGTFDTEAFF. The CDR3 region has the DNA TGTGCCAGCAGCTCGGAAAAACAGGGTACGTTTGACACTGAAGCTTTCTTT.

J is TRBJ1-5 and V is TRBV23-1; D unclear. TRBV23-1 is reported as an ORF; its role is uncertain. Trimming took 4 bases from V and 6 from J, leaving 19 bases between them. The CDR3 contains 16 residues. CDR3 DNA sequence: TGCGCCAGCAGTCGCCCACTGAGATGGGGAGTTCAGCCCCAGCATTTT. Translation gives CASSRPLRWGVQPQHF.

This chain links TRBV27 with TRBJ2-1, with 8 bases lining up with TRBD1. Germline V lookup: CDR1 MNHEY, CDR2 SMNVEV (reference sequence). The length of the CDR3 is 15 residues. J gave up 9 bases and V 2 bases, and 9 bases lay outside the gene matches. The CDR3 region has the DNA TGTGCCAGCAGTTTAGAGAAGGCAGGGGGCTTTGAGCAGTTCTTC. This codes for CASSLEKAGGFEQFF.

This clone was observed a single time. Additional DNA sequences in this sample encode the identical CDR3. The chain is built from TRBV11-3 and TRBJ2-5; D gene uncertain. V lost 1 base and J lost 5, with 8 bases in between. CDR1 is SGHNT, CDR2 YENEEA, per germline. The CDR3 has 13 residues. The CDR3 nucleotides read TGTGCCAGCAGCTTAGGGCCTGGTGAGACCCAGTACTTC. Translating it yields CASSLGPGETQYF.

This clone was found a few times. The chain links TRBV5-1 to TRBJ1-3, with D unclear. Trimming stripped 4 bases from V and 4 bases from J, with 12 bases between. The CDR3 contains 14 residues. Germline lookup yields CDR1 SGHRS and CDR2 YFSETQ. The CDR3 region is CASSLAGRGNTIYF. CDR3 sequence (DNA): TGCGCCAGCAGCCTCGCGGGCCGAGGAAACACCATATATTTT.

The V and J genes are TRBV6-2 or TRBV6-3 and TRBJ2-5; 11 bases match TRBD2. This CDR3 spans 14 amino acids. Per the germline V gene, CDR1 is MNHEY and CDR2 is SVGEGT. Unmatched junction bases numbered 4, after V lost 5 bases and J lost 5 bases. The DNA of the CDR3 is TGTGCCAGCAGTCGACTAGCGGGGAAGGAGACCCAGTACTTC. Protein sequence: CASSRLAGKETQYF.

The sample holds one count of this clone. The rearrangement uses TRBV7-2 and TRBJ2-3; D remains unclear. The V and J ends lost 2 bases and 2 bases respectively, with 8 bases between them. Germline loops: CDR1 SGHTA, CDR2 FQGNSA. The CDR3 loop spans 14 amino acids. CDR3 amino acids: CASSLNSYTDTQYF. The DNA for the CDR3 is TGTGCCAGCAGCTTAAACTCCTACACAGATACGCAGTATTTT. Drawing the rest from reference TRBV7-2 and TRBJ2-3, the complete variable domain is GAGVSQSPSNKVTEKGKDVELRCDPISGHTALYWYRQSLGQGLEFLIYFQGNSAPDKSGLPSDRFSAERTGGSVSTLTIQRTQQEDSAVYLCASSLNSYTDTQYFGPGTRLTVL.

The rearrangement links TRBV6-5 to TRBJ2-5; D may be TRBD1 (6 bases). This CDR3 has 14 residues. In germline, CDR1 is MNHEY, CDR2 SVGAGI. V lost 5 bases and J lost 2, with 12 bases in between. CDR3 nucleotide sequence: TGTGCCAGCAGTCCGACAGGTGGACAAGAGACCCAGTACTTC. Translating it yields CASSPTGGQETQYF.

The chain carries TRBV7-2 and TRBJ2-1; D might be TRBD1 (5 bases). This CDR3 region has 15 residues. V lost 0 bases and J 4 bases, leaving 10 bases between the germline ends. CDR1 and CDR2 (germline): SGHTA, FQGNSA. The CDR3 bases are TGTGCCAGCAGCTTAGCCGGACAACTATACAATGAGCAGTTCTTC. It encodes CASSLAGQLYNEQFF.

The DNA for the CDR3 is TGTGCCAGCAGCTCCTTGCGGGGTAGCGGGGGGGCGGGCACCGGGGAGCTGTTTTTT. Translating gives CASSSLRGSGGAGTGELFF. The rearrangement uses TRBV7-2 and TRBJ2-2; 11 bases are a match to TRBD2. Germline lookup yields CDR1 SGHTA and CDR2 FQGNSA. Unmatched junction bases numbered 14, after V lost 4 bases and J lost 4 bases. The length of the CDR3 is 19 residues.

The gene calls are TRBV5-4 and TRBJ1-5; D call uncertain. Trimming removed 1 base at V and 5 bases at J, with 7 bases between. Looked up from germline, CDR1 is SGHNT and CDR2 is YYREEE (reference sequence). The CDR3 is 13 residues long. The CDR3 spells CASSLSYDQPQHF. DNA for the CDR3: TGTGCCAGCAGCTTGTCTTATGATCAGCCCCAGCATTTT.

About this clone itself: The sample contains more than one DNA sequence encoding this CDR3. V usage is TRBV27 and J usage is TRBJ2-7; D gene ambiguous. CDR1 and CDR2 from the germline V gene are MNHEY and SMNVEV (reference sequence). V lost 3 bases to trimming and J lost 3 bases, with 6 bases between them. This CDR3 is 12 amino acids long. CDR3 protein: CASSFGGYEQYF. Here the CDR3 DNA reads TGTGCCAGCAGTTTCGGCGGCTACGAGCAGTACTTC.